Listed below are T cell receptor beta chains from one sample, sequenced in a study of CD8 T cells in Susac syndrome. TCRdb independently ran MiXCR on the immunoSEQ multiplex PCR reads; one entry per CDR3 protein. The profile shows approximately 180,000 distinct CDR3 sequences, 85% to 95% of them singletons. Material: CD4+ T cells from PBMCs. All receptors derive from a human donor with Susac syndrome. The CDR3 runs from the conserved cysteine through the conserved F or W. The order of the fields is V gene, clone size, J gene, D gene, CDR3 length, CDR3 protein, CDR3 DNA. The D gene is left open where the match is weak. Size is omitted from some rows. Given values are once, few, many or a class for expanded clones.

TRBV14,.,TRBJ2-7,TRBD1,21,CASSQYPWRTGGPQSSYEQYF,TGTGCCAGCAGCCAGTATCCCTGGAGGACAGGGGGGCCCCAAAGCTCCTACGAGCAGTACTTC
TRBV7-3,once,TRBJ2-2,TRBD1,17,CASRPDRGHPNTGELFF,TGTGCCAGCAGACCCGACAGGGGCCATCCGAACACCGGGGAGCTGTTTTTT
TRBV6-2/TRBV6-3,.,TRBJ2-7,TRBD1,13,CASSRDRVNEQYF,TGTGCCAGCAGCCGGGACAGGGTCAACGAGCAGTACTTC
TRBV7-9,.,TRBJ2-1,TRBD2,17,CASSLGPSGSGIGEQFF,TGTGCCAGCAGCCTTGGCCCTAGCGGGAGTGGCATCGGTGAGCAGTTCTTC
TRBV29-1,few,TRBJ2-5,.,11,CSGTNQETQYF,TGCAGCGGCACTAACCAAGAGACCCAGTATTTC
TRBV6-2/TRBV6-3,.,TRBJ2-1,.,13,CASSYGYSNEQFF,TGTGCCAGCAGCTACGGCTACTCCAATGAGCAGTTCTTC
TRBV28,.,TRBJ2-4,.,14,CASSMGSAKNIQYF,TGTGCCAGCAGTATGGGGTCAGCCAAAAACATTCAGTACTTC
TRBV4-3,.,TRBJ1-2,TRBD1,18,CASSHLRWGDRPNYGYTF,TGCGCCAGCAGCCACCTACGGTGGGGGGACAGACCTAACTATGGCTACACCTTC
TRBV12-3/TRBV12-4,.,TRBJ1-2,.,11,CASSLAYGYTF,TGTGCCAGCAGTTTAGCTTATGGCTACACCTTC
TRBV19,.,TRBJ2-3,TRBD2,13,CASERGGTDTQYF,TGTGCCAGTGAGCGGGGGGGGACAGATACGCAGTATTTT
TRBV5-1,.,TRBJ1-1,.,12,CASSSTIDEAFF,TGCGCCAGCAGCTCTACGATAGATGAAGCTTTCTTT
TRBV20-1,.,TRBJ2-7,.,12,CSAGDGRYEQYF,TGCAGTGCTGGGGATGGCCGCTACGAGCAGTACTTC
TRBV4-2,.,TRBJ1-2,.,14,CASSQENRDYGYTF,TGTGCCAGCAGCCAAGAGAACAGGGACTATGGCTACACCTTC
TRBV15,.,TRBJ1-3,TRBD1,17,CATRGDRGIIMENTIYF,TGTGCCACCAGGGGGGACAGGGGGATCATCATGGAGAACACCATATATTTT
TRBV9,.,TRBJ2-5,TRBD2,15,CASSVGAGPQETQYF,TGTGCCAGCAGCGTAGGAGCGGGGCCTCAAGAGACCCAGTACTTC
TRBV19,.,TRBJ2-5,.,15,CASSTMWDSRETQYF,TGTGCCAGTAGTACGATGTGGGACTCCAGGGAGACCCAGTACTTC
TRBV7-9,.,TRBJ2-2,TRBD1,16,CASSYRQGKGPGELFF,TGTGCCAGCAGCTACCGACAGGGGAAAGGTCCCGGGGAGCTGTTTTTT
TRBV20-1,.,TRBJ1-5,TRBD1,14,CSAKGQGGNQPQHF,TGCAGTGCCAAAGGACAGGGCGGGAATCAGCCCCAGCATTTT
TRBV30,.,TRBJ1-5,TRBD1,14,CAWTGAGGHQPQHF,TGTGCCTGGACAGGGGCAGGGGGCCATCAGCCCCAGCATTTT
TRBV7-8,once,TRBJ2-1,.,18,CASSLRSVRENSYNEQFF,TGTGCCAGCAGCTTAAGGTCTGTCCGGGAGAACTCCTACAATGAGCAGTTCTTC
TRBV30,.,TRBJ2-3,TRBD2,19,CAWSVVGLAGGPLLDTQYF,TGTGCCTGGAGTGTAGTCGGACTAGCGGGAGGGCCCCTGCTAGATACGCAGTATTTT
TRBV6-5,.,TRBJ2-1,.,14,CASSRDQDYNEQFF,TGTGCCAGCAGCCGGGACCAAGACTACAATGAGCAGTTCTTC
TRBV28,.,TRBJ2-5,TRBD2,16,CASRLRLAGLQETQYF,TGTGCCAGCCGCCTCAGGCTAGCGGGGCTACAAGAGACCCAGTACTTC
TRBV5-4,.,TRBJ2-7,.,14,CASSSLGRTHEQYF,TGTGCCAGCAGCTCCTTGGGGCGGACCCACGAGCAGTACTTC
TRBV4-1,.,TRBJ1-2,TRBD1,18,CASSQGGQGRIINYGYTF,TGCGCCAGCAGCCAAGGCGGACAGGGGCGAATTATTAACTATGGCTACACCTTC
TRBV6-1,.,TRBJ1-4,TRBD1,15,CASSALGQGHEKLFF,TGTGCCAGCAGTGCGTTGGGACAGGGGCACGAAAAACTGTTTTTT
TRBV24-1,once,TRBJ2-1,.,12,CATSNPRGEQFF,TGTGCCACCAGTAACCCCCGGGGGGAGCAGTTCTTC
TRBV4-2,.,TRBJ2-2,TRBD1,15,CASSQGQGAVGELFF,TGTGCCAGCAGCCAAGGACAGGGGGCAGTCGGGGAGCTGTTTTTT
TRBV28,.,TRBJ2-2,.,15,CASSLPRANTGELFF,TGTGCCAGCAGCCTCCCACGGGCGAACACCGGGGAGCTGTTTTTT
TRBV5-1,.,TRBJ2-2,.,14,CASSEQENTGELFF,TGCGCCAGCAGCGAGCAGGAGAACACCGGGGAGCTGTTTTTT
TRBV20-1,once,TRBJ2-1,TRBD2,19,CSARGSLAGGAFTYNEQFF,TGCAGTGCTAGAGGCTCACTAGCGGGGGGTGCCTTTACCTACAATGAGCAGTTCTTC
TRBV7-9,.,TRBJ2-3,.,14,CASSLASSSDTQYF,TGTGCCAGCAGCTTAGCGTCTAGCTCAGATACGCAGTATTTT
TRBV21-1,.,TRBJ2-1,.,16,CASSKMAQKPYNEQFF,TGTGCCAGCAGCAAAATGGCTCAGAAACCCTACAATGAGCAGTTCTTC
TRBV20-1,.,TRBJ2-3,TRBD2,14,CSAGPSGRTDTQYF,TGCAGTGCTGGCCCTAGCGGGAGGACAGATACGCAGTATTTT
TRBV2,.,TRBJ1-6,.,13,CASSEAYNSPLHF,TGTGCCAGCAGTGAAGCCTATAATTCACCCCTCCACTTT
TRBV9,.,TRBJ2-5,TRBD2,17,CASSVEGGGGGQETQYF,TGTGCCAGCAGCGTAGAGGGCGGCGGGGGGGGCCAAGAGACCCAGTACTTC
TRBV18,.,TRBJ2-7,.,15,CASSPPLGTSYEQYF,TGTGCCAGCTCACCACCGTTAGGGACCTCCTACGAGCAGTACTTC
TRBV29-1,.,TRBJ2-3,TRBD2,13,CSVGGSLADTQYF,TGCAGCGTTGGCGGGAGTCTTGCAGATACGCAGTATTTT
TRBV7-9,.,TRBJ2-3,.,13,CASREQGTDTQYF,TGTGCCAGCAGGGAACAGGGCACAGATACGCAGTATTTT
TRBV5-1,.,TRBJ2-7,TRBD2,15,CASSLGTSGSYEQYF,TGCGCCAGCAGCTTGGGGACTAGCGGGAGTTACGAGCAGTACTTC
TRBV4-3,.,TRBJ2-3,.,19,CASTAKIGGSGKITDTQYF,TGCGCCAGCACCGCCAAGATAGGGGGAAGCGGGAAGATCACAGATACGCAGTATTTT
TRBV7-9,.,TRBJ2-1,TRBD2,15,CASSTRGGSYNEQFF,TGTGCCAGCAGCACTCGGGGGGGTTCCTACAATGAGCAGTTCTTC
TRBV28,.,TRBJ2-1,.,15,CASRPSGSQYNEQFF,TGTGCCAGCAGACCTTCGGGATCTCAATACAATGAGCAGTTCTTC
TRBV6-6,.,TRBJ2-1,.,15,CASSRPGVSYNEQFF,TGTGCCAGCAGTCGCCCGGGGGTGTCCTACAATGAGCAGTTCTTC
TRBV6-2/TRBV6-3,.,TRBJ2-7,.,14,CASSYSTGPDEQYF,TGTGCCAGCAGTTACTCGACAGGACCCGACGAGCAGTACTTC
TRBV18,.,TRBJ2-7,.,11,CASSRGNEQYF,TGTGCCAGCTCAAGGGGGAACGAGCAGTACTTC
TRBV9,.,TRBJ1-2,.,14,CASSVLERDYGYTF,TGTGCCAGCAGCGTATTGGAAAGGGACTATGGCTACACCTTC
TRBV5-1,.,TRBJ1-1,TRBD1,14,CASRTGNLDTEAFF,TGCGCCAGCCGGACAGGGAATCTTGACACTGAAGCTTTCTTT
TRBV29-1,.,TRBJ1-1,.,13,CSGSRGMNTEAFF,TGCAGCGGATCCCGAGGGATGAACACTGAAGCTTTCTTT
TRBV19,.,TRBJ2-1,TRBD1,13,CASGDSYYNEQFF,TGTGCCAGCGGGGACAGCTACTACAATGAGCAGTTCTTC
TRBV7-2,.,TRBJ1-2,.,14,CASTPQLGDYGYTF,TGTGCCAGCACCCCCCAGCTGGGTGACTATGGCTACACCTTC
TRBV7-3,.,TRBJ1-1,TRBD1,20,CASSPVLRVAGGVANTEAFF,TGTGCCAGCAGCCCCGTGCTAAGGGTGGCAGGGGGGGTAGCGAACACTGAAGCTTTCTTT
TRBV29-1,once,TRBJ1-2,.,10,CSVDEHGYTF,TGCAGCGTTGATGAGCATGGCTACACCTTC
TRBV29-1,.,TRBJ2-1,TRBD2,12,CSVETSGNEQFF,TGCAGCGTGGAGACTAGCGGAAATGAGCAGTTCTTC
TRBV23-1,.,TRBJ1-1,.,17,CASSPPGASETKTEAFF,TGCGCCAGCAGTCCTCCCGGGGCCTCAGAGACCAAAACTGAAGCTTTCTTT
TRBV2,.,TRBJ2-7,.,12,CASRRDGYEQYF,TGTGCCAGCAGAAGGGACGGCTACGAGCAGTACTTC
TRBV10-3,.,TRBJ2-7,.,15,CAISEFPGDSYEQYF,TGTGCCATCAGTGAATTCCCCGGCGACTCCTACGAGCAGTACTTC
TRBV7-2,.,TRBJ1-1,.,11,CASSRGWVAFF,TGTGCCAGCAGCCGAGGGTGGGTTGCTTTCTTT
TRBV12-3/TRBV12-4,.,TRBJ2-2,.,15,CASSLGLDNTGELFF,TGTGCCAGCAGTTTAGGACTAGATAACACCGGGGAGCTGTTTTTT